This passage covers 11 T cell receptor beta chains from one sample sequenced in a study of blood T cells in healthy people across ages. A sample-barcoded 5' primer and a J-beta primer mix were used in a second PCR of roughly 7 to 11 cycles. MiXCR, applied by TCRdb to the 5' RACE reads, yields one record per CDR3 protein. The sample consists of 540,000 or so distinct CDR3 sequences, 24% of them appearing once. This same sample was also part of a study on T cells of mothers and their children.

Material: blood. Receptors were obtained from a boy younger than 18 in good health.

In this sample, this clonotype turned up a few times. The V call is TRBV9, the J call TRBJ2-1, with 7 bases fitting TRBD2. V gave up 4 bases and J gave up 3 bases; unmatched junction bases: 7. Germline V lookup: CDR1 SGDLS, CDR2 YYNGEE. This CDR3 is 15 amino acids long. The CDR3 region is CASSPGGAGYNEQFF. The CDR3, as DNA: TGTGCCAGCAGCCCGGGGGGAGCGGGCTACAATGAGCAGTTCTTC.

The genes are TRBV7-2 and TRBJ1-2, with TRBD1 matching over 8 bases. V gave up 5 bases and J gave up 4 bases; unmatched junction bases: 9. This CDR3 is built from 15 residues. CDR1 and CDR2 from the germline V gene are SGHTA and FQGNSA. CDR3 region: CASSPDRVRTYGYTF. The CDR3 DNA reads TGTGCCAGCAGCCCGGACAGGGTTCGGACCTATGGCTACACCTTC.

The genes are TRBV18 and TRBJ2-7; tentatively, D is TRBD1 (5 bases). CDR3 length: 13 residues. The germline V gene has CDR1 KGHSH and CDR2 LQKENI. Trimming left V 2 bases short and J 6 bases short, with 11 bases between. In nucleotides, the CDR3 is TGTGCCAGCTCACCAAGGACAACGGGCGAGCAGTACTTC. Translation: CASSPRTTGEQYF.

Worth noting for this clonotype: Sequence at one end of the junction differs from germline and may be a read error. The chain carries TRBV6-6 and TRBJ1-1, with 9 bases that match TRBD1. Germline CDR1 and CDR2: MNHNY and SVGAGI (reference sequence). The CDR3 has 15 amino acids. CDR3 amino acids: CVSRRDRVRHTEAFF. DNA for the CDR3: TGTGTCAGCAGACGGGACAGGGTTCGACACACTGAAGCTTTCTTT.

This clonotype was seen more than once but under ten times. V and J are TRBV4-3 and TRBJ2-5; maybe TRBD1 (5 bases). CDR1 and CDR2 (germline): LGHNA, YSLEER. V was cut by 4 bases and J by 4 bases, with 16 bases left in between. This CDR3 has 15 amino acids. The DNA for the CDR3 is TGCGCCAGCAGCCGCTCCGCAGGGCGCGGAGAGACCCAGTACTTC. The encoded protein is CASSRSAGRGETQYF.

This clonotype came up a few times. The J gene is TRBJ1-1, the V gene TRBV7-2, with TRBD1 matching over 12 bases. The CDR3 runs 15 residues. V lost 5 bases, J lost 10 bases, and 11 bases stayed unmatched. CDR1 SGHTA and CDR2 FQGNSA come from the germline V gene. Here the CDR3 reads CASSAGTGGRGGAFF. Here the CDR3 DNA reads TGTGCCAGCAGCGCCGGGACAGGGGGCCGTGGTGGAGCTTTCTTT.

This clonotype was detected only once. This rearrangement joins TRBV6-2 or TRBV6-3 to TRBJ2-3; possibly TRBD2 for D (7 bases). This CDR3 is built from 15 residues. Germline V gene lookup returns CDR1 MNHEY and CDR2 SVGEGT. V gave up 5 bases and J gave up 4 bases, with 16 bases separating them. As DNA, the CDR3 is TGTGCCAGCAGTCCGTCCCGCGGGGGCGCAGATACGCAGTATTTT. Its translation: CASSPSRGGADTQYF.

To note about this clonotype: At one end the junction does not follow the germline gene, possibly because of a read error. The genes are TRBV13 and TRBJ2-3, with a possible D match to TRBD2 (5 bases). CDR1 is PRHDT and CDR2 is FYEKMQ in the germline V gene (reference sequence). CDR3 length: 15 residues. The CDR3 here is CASNAGGRPSDRQYF. CDR3 nucleotide sequence: TGTGCCAGCAACGCGGGTGGCAGGCCCAGCGATAGGCAGTATTTT.

The rearrangement links TRBV29-1 to TRBJ1-2, with D uncertain. The germline V gene encodes CDR1 SQVTM and CDR2 ANQGSEA. The CDR3 has 12 amino acids. V gave up 3 bases and J gave up 6 bases, with 11 bases separating them. Written as DNA, the CDR3 is TGCAGCGTTGAGGGGTCGGGGAATGGCTACACCTTC. Its protein is CSVEGSGNGYTF.

This clonotype was counted only a few times. The gene calls are TRBV10-3 and TRBJ2-1; D gene ambiguous. The CDR3 covers 11 residues. Trimming shortened V by 2 bases and J by 12 bases, and 8 bases separated the two germline ends. The V gene's germline CDR1 is ENHRY and CDR2 SYGVKD. The CDR3 sequence is CAISEGRAQFF. CDR3 nucleotides: TGTGCCATCAGTGAGGGAAGAGCGCAGTTCTTC.

On this clonotype itself: Relative to the germline gene, one junction end is altered; a read error may explain this. CDR3 nucleotides: TGCGCCAGCAGCTATCTGGGAGCCGAAAACATTCAGTACTTC. Residues: CASSYLGAENIQYF. The rearrangement links TRBV5-1 to TRBJ2-4; possibly TRBD2 for D (5 bases). The CDR3 runs 14 residues. Germline V gene lookup returns CDR1 SGHRS and CDR2 YFSETQ.